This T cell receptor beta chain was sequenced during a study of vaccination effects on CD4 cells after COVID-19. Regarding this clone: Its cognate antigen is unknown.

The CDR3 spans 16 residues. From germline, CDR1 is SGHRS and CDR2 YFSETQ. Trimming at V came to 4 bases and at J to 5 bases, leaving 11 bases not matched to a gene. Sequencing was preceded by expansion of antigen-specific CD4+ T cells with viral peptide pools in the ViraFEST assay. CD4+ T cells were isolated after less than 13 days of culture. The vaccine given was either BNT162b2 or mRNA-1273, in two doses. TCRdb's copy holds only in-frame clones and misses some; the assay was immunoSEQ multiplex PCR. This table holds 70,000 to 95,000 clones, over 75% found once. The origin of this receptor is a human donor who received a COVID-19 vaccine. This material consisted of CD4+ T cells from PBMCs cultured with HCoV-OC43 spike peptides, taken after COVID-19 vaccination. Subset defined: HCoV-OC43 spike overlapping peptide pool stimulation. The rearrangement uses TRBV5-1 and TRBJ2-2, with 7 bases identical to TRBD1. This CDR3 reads CASSPQWTGGTGELFF. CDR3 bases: TGCGCCAGCAGCCCTCAATGGACAGGCGGGACCGGGGAGCTGTTTTTT.